The clone carrying this T cell receptor (beta chain) came up a few times. The antigen is undetermined. CDR1 and CDR2 from the germline V gene are SEHNR and FQNEAQ (reference sequence). This CDR3 region has 13 residues. After removal of 2 bases from V and 5 bases from J, the junction contained 0 bases not matched to a gene. This sample stems from a study of T-cell reconstitution after alpha-beta-depleted transplantation in children. Study outcomes and limitations: In some patients, recipient T cells and intrathymic progenitors surviving conditioning explained high day-60 diversity. Most T-cell counts and diversity one year after the transplant came from T cells that were newly produced.

It was with unique molecular identifiers that the TCRbeta library was prepared. TCRdb re-analysed the PCR reads in MiXCR, keeping a single row per CDR3 protein. The table lists 120,000 or so distinct CDR3 sequences, more than 20% of them singletons. This chain uses TRBV7-9 with TRBJ1-5, with 7 positions matching TRBD1. This material consisted of PBMCs, mostly from graft donor cells, taken 180 days after TCRalphabeta/CD19-depleted stem cell transplant. The TCR sequence derives from a male patient between 2 and 15 years old who had a stem cell transplant for chronic granulomatous disease, so the T cells may come from the graft donor. This chain's CDR3 is CASSLTGDQPQHF. The CDR3 DNA reads as TGTGCCAGCAGCTTAACAGGGGATCAGCCCCAGCATTTT.